This T cell receptor beta chain was sequenced in a study of cytomegalovirus exposure and HLA in healthy donors. With 60 Vbeta and 13 Jbeta primers, the PCR was carried out. Using immunoSEQ multiplex PCR, the repertoire was profiled, and TCRdb retains in-frame clones only, with some absent. The repertoire holds 120,000 to 150,000 clones, with roughly 80% as singletons. General study points: Near-uniform donor sequencing depth was presumed by presence/absence analyses.

Whereas donors were nominally healthy upon sampling, unrecorded immune exposures were probable. In the case of this clone: Antigen: not known.

There are 14 residues in the CDR3. Trimming stripped 1 base from V and 7 bases from J, with 13 bases between. CDR1 and CDR2 (germline): SGHAT, FQNNGV. The receptor comes from a woman in her thirties or forties in good health and CMV-seropositive. Material for sequencing was PBMCs. The chain uses TRBV11-2 and TRBJ1-2; D gene uncertain. The CDR3 region is CASSLGPPEIGYTF. CDR3 DNA sequence: TGTGCCAGCAGCTTAGGCCCCCCTGAGATTGGCTACACCTTC. The full variable domain, rest sourced from reference TRBV11-2 and TRBJ1-2, is EAGVAQSPRYKIIEKRQSVAFWCNPISGHATLYWYQQILGQGPKLLIQFQNNGVVDDSQLPKDRFSAERLKGVDSTLKIQPAKLEDSAVYLCASSLGPPEIGYTFGSGTRLTVV.